This TCR beta chain was identified in a study of blood T cell repertoires in COVID-19. Study details: The samples span acute and convalescent COVID-19 from the United States, Italy and Spain. Nucleic acid was either cDNA or gDNA, and it came from T cells, B-cell-depleted T cells, or PBMCs.

Germline V gene sequence: CDR1 WSHSY, CDR2 SAAADI. The CDR3 is 14 residues long. V lost 8 bases to trimming and J lost 4 bases; unmatched junction nucleotides: 6. Original processing methods: Estimated nucleated cell counts came from reference gene primer amplification. Assay used: immunoSEQ multiplex PCR; TCRdb lists only in-frame clones, some missing. V, J and clone size are taken as reported in that table, and D and trimming were inferred from the DNA itself. The profile shows 200,000 to 250,000 clones, around 88% of them singletons. This clone was found a few times. The V gene is TRBV10-2, the J gene TRBJ2-2; 8 bases are shared with TRBD1. The TCR was taken from a man aged 18 to 29 with active or convalescent COVID-19. Sample: peripheral blood. CDR3 in amino acids: CASLPGTGTGELFF. CDR3 sequence (DNA): TGCGCCAGCCTCCCGGGGACAGGCACCGGGGAGCTGTTTTTT.